The 22 T cell receptor beta chains presented below share a single source sample, sequenced in a study of blood T cells in healthy people across ages. Primed by a sample-barcoded 5' primer and a J-beta primer mix, a second PCR proceeded for about 6 to 12 cycles. One entry per CDR3 protein, called by TCRdb with MiXCR from the 5' RACE reads. The repertoire holds 650,000 to 1,000,000 distinct CDR3 sequences, with about 36% as singletons. Sequenced input: blood. These receptor sequences come from a man aged 18 to 35 in good health.

This clonotype has more than one count but fewer than ten. This chain links TRBV20-1 with TRBJ2-7; D unresolved. Germline CDR1 is DFQATT and CDR2 is SNEGSKA (reference sequence). V dropped 5 bases and J dropped 5 bases, with 16 bases sitting between them. This CDR3 has 13 amino acids. The CDR3 bases are TGCAGTGCTGGGCTGACATACGGCAACGAGCAGTACTTC. Translation: CSAGLTYGNEQYF.

This clonotype was seen a handful of times. This chain links TRBV2 with TRBJ1-6; D is perhaps TRBD1 (5 bases). V shed 0 bases and J shed 2 bases, with 17 bases lying between them. Per the germline V gene, CDR1 is SNHLY and CDR2 is FYNNEI. The CDR3 is 19 residues long. The CDR3 sequence: CASSEALEPGGTYNSPLHF. As DNA, the CDR3 is TGTGCCAGCAGTGAAGCGCTTGAACCCGGGGGGACCTATAATTCACCCCTCCACTTT. The full variable domain, rest sourced from reference TRBV2 and TRBJ1-6, is EPEVTQTPSHQVTQMGQEVILRCVPISNHLYFYWYRQILGQKVEFLVSFYNNEISEKSEIFDDQFSVERPDGSNFTLKIRSTKLEDSAMYFCASSEALEPGGTYNSPLHFGNGTRLTVT.

This clonotype was counted ten times or more. The chain combines TRBV7-6 with TRBJ2-3; 11 nucleotides align to TRBD2. CDR3 length equals 16 residues. V dropped 5 bases and J dropped 5; count of bases not matched to a gene: 9. Germline V gene sequence: CDR1 SGHVS, CDR2 FNYEAQ. The chain's CDR3 is CASSLWTSGPRDTQYF. In DNA form, the CDR3 reads TGTGCCAGCAGCCTATGGACTAGCGGGCCTAGAGATACGCAGTATTTT.

The chain has TRBV19 and TRBJ2-7; 12 bases match TRBD2. Germline loops: CDR1 LNHDA, CDR2 SQIVND (reference sequence). CDR3 length: 14 amino acids. Trimming took 2 bases from V and 4 from J; bases not matched to a gene: 0. The CDR3 DNA sequence: TGTGCCAGTAGTATAACTAGCGGGAGGTACGAGCAGTACTTC. Its protein is CASSITSGRYEQYF.

The gene calls are TRBV7-2 and TRBJ2-7; 7 bases are shared with TRBD1. The DNA end is more similar to TRBJ2-5, so the J call may be wrong. This CDR3 contains 16 residues. Per the germline V gene, CDR1 is SGHTA and CDR2 is FQGNSA. The CDR3 region is CASSSSKNRGVETQYF. The CDR3 DNA reads TGTGCCAGCAGCTCAAGCAAGAACAGGGGTGTCGAGACCCAGTACTTC.

In its sample, this clonotype was seen once. This sequence may be a read error, since a much larger clone differs from it by one base. The CDR3 spells CASSLHPPADTQYF. As DNA, the CDR3 is TGTGCCAGCAGTTTACATCCCCCGGCAGATACGCAGTATTTT. J is TRBJ2-3 and V is TRBV27, with unresolved D. Germline assignment: CDR1 MNHEY and CDR2 SMNVEV (reference sequence). V lost 2 bases and J 4 bases, leaving 10 bases between the germline ends. The CDR3 loop spans 14 amino acids.

Remarks on this clonotype: A read error may be the cause here, since a much bigger clone is one base away. The chain couples TRBV6-2 or TRBV6-3 to TRBJ2-5; D is uncertain. The closer fit of TRBJ2-7 to the DNA end suggests the J call may be wrong. The CDR3 contains 13 residues. Germline V gene lookup returns CDR1 MNHEY and CDR2 SVGEGT. CDR3 in amino acids: CASSYGESYEQYF. In DNA, the CDR3 is TGTGCCAGCAGTTACGGGGAATCCTACGAGCAGTACTTC.

As concerns this clonotype: Possible read error: a much larger clone is one base away. The chain recombines TRBV30 with TRBJ2-5; the D gene is possibly TRBD1 (7 bases). With 8 bases removed from V and 2 bases from J, the gap between germline ends came to 12 bases. The CDR3 loop spans 12 amino acids. Looked up from germline, CDR1 is GTSNPN and CDR2 is SVGIG (reference sequence). The CDR3 region is CAGGTAQETQYF. CDR3 nucleotides: TGTGCCGGGGGGACAGCACAAGAGACCCAGTACTTC.

In this sample, this clonotype turned up a few times. This rearrangement joins TRBV7-9 to TRBJ2-5; D is possibly TRBD2 (6 bases). In germline, CDR1 is SEHNR, CDR2 FQNEAQ (reference sequence). Trimming removed 0 bases from V and 11 bases from J, with 16 bases in between. The CDR3 consists of 14 residues. In DNA form, the CDR3 reads TGTGCCAGCAGCTTAGCGCGGGGTATCGATGAGCAGTACTTC. Translating gives CASSLARGIDEQYF.

For this clonotype: This may be a read error: a much more frequent sequence differs by one nucleotide. V usage is TRBV10-3 and J usage is TRBJ2-5, with TRBD1 matching 12 bases. V was pared by 4 bases and J by 5 bases, with 2 bases of the junction left unmatched. Germline CDR1 ENHRY, CDR2 SYGVKD. CDR3 length equals 14 residues. The CDR3 coding sequence is TGTGCCATCAGTGCCGGGACAGGGGGCGAGACCCAGTACTTC. It encodes CAISAGTGGETQYF.

This clonotype was seen once. The chain has TRBV27 and TRBJ2-7; 8 bases map to TRBD2. The V gene's germline CDR1 is MNHEY and CDR2 SMNVEV (reference sequence). V trimming: 6 bases; J trimming: 10 bases; junction bases outside the gene matches: 11. This CDR3 comprises 13 residues. CDR3 sequence reads: CASSPGLALTQYF. The CDR3, as DNA: TGTGCCAGCAGCCCAGGACTAGCTCTCACCCAGTACTTC.

In its sample, this clonotype was seen many times. This chain links TRBV20-1 with TRBJ2-1, with TRBD1 matching 8 bases. V shed 4 bases, J shed 5 bases, and the junction held 10 bases outside the gene matches. The CDR3 has 15 residues. Germline V gene lookup returns CDR1 DFQATT and CDR2 SNEGSKA (reference sequence). CDR3 DNA sequence: TGCAGTGCTAACCACCGGGACAGGAATAACAATGAGCAGTTCTTC. Amino acids: CSANHRDRNNNEQFF.

This chain uses TRBV4-1 with TRBJ1-2; D unresolved. V lost 2 bases, J lost 4 bases, and 11 bases lay in between. Germline V gene lookup returns CDR1 MGHRA and CDR2 YSYEKL. The CDR3 is made up of 14 amino acids. This CDR3 reads CASSQRAGSYGYTF. CDR3 nucleotides: TGCGCCAGCAGCCAAAGAGCGGGATCCTATGGCTACACCTTC.

This clonotype was counted between two and nine times. The genes are TRBV4-3 and TRBJ1-1; TRBD1 matches at 8 bases. Trimming took 3 bases from V and 6 from J; bases not matched to a gene: 12. Germline-derived CDR1 and CDR2 are LGHNA and YSLEER. The CDR3 contains 16 residues. The CDR3 DNA reads as TGCGCCAGCAGCCACCACCCCAGGGACAGGTCGGCTGAAGCTTTCTTT. As protein: CASSHHPRDRSAEAFF.

There are a few counts of this clonotype. The chain recombines TRBV4-3 with TRBJ2-7; 8 bases agree with TRBD2. This CDR3 is 15 amino acids long. V was clipped by 1 base and J by 2 bases; unmatched bases: 4. CDR1 is LGHNA, CDR2 YSLEER, per germline. The CDR3 loop reads CASSQGSGDAYEQYF. The CDR3 DNA sequence: TGCGCCAGCAGCCAAGGTAGCGGGGACGCCTACGAGCAGTACTTC.

This chain joins TRBV12-3 or TRBV12-4 and TRBJ2-7; 12 positions match TRBD2. CDR3 length equals 15 residues. The V gene end was trimmed by 6 bases and the J gene end by 4 bases; junction bases not matched to a gene: 7. The CDR3 spells CASSYRTSGEYEQYF. CDR3 DNA sequence: TGTGCCAGCAGCTACCGGACTAGCGGGGAATACGAGCAGTACTTC.

This clonotype was recorded a few times. J is TRBJ1-5 and V is TRBV7-9; 10 bases agree with TRBD1. The V gene's germline CDR1 is SEHNR and CDR2 FQNEAQ (reference sequence). CDR3 size: 16 residues. Trimming removed 5 bases from V and 6 bases from J; junction bases left unmatched: 10. CDR3 loop: CASSAGDRGTGQPQHF. For the CDR3, the DNA is TGTGCCAGCAGCGCGGGGGACAGGGGAACGGGTCAGCCCCAGCATTTT.

The chain is built from TRBV29-1 and TRBJ1-2, with D perhaps TRBD1 (5 bases). Germline CDR1 SQVTM, CDR2 ANQGSEA. Trimming removed 3 bases at V and 7 bases at J, with 21 bases between. The length of the CDR3 is 15 residues. In nucleotides, the CDR3 is TGCAGCGTTGATTGGAGTGGGCAGGGTTATAGTGGCTACACCTTC. It yields the protein CSVDWSGQGYSGYTF.

This clonotype appeared a few times. The rearrangement links TRBV28 to TRBJ2-6; D is ambiguous. Trimming shortened V by 6 bases and J by 2 bases, and 5 bases separated the two germline ends. The CDR3 totals 13 residues. Germline values: CDR1 MDHEN, CDR2 SYDVKM. For the CDR3, the DNA is TGTGCCAGCAGGGAGACTGGGGCCAACGTCCTGACTTTC. Protein product: CASRETGANVLTF.

In DNA form, the CDR3 reads TGTGCCAGCGGACGGGACAGGGTTTCATATGGCTACACCTTC. This translates into CASGRDRVSYGYTF. The chain employs TRBV12-3 or TRBV12-4 and TRBJ1-2; 9 bases line up with TRBD1. With V trimmed by 8 bases and J by 5 bases, 9 bases remained unmatched. The length of the CDR3 is 14 residues.

This clonotype was counted ten times or more. The DNA is left out, because the CDR3 cannot be placed on it with certainty; the CDR3 is given as TCRdb lists it. The rearrangement links TRBV12-3 or TRBV12-4 to TRBJ2-3; TRBD1, the table's D call, was not compared with the DNA. The CDR3 region is 13 residues in length, termini included. The CDR3 spells CASSSSPGQAQYF.

A few counts support this clonotype. The CDR3 sequence: CASSLHRGQPSNQPQHF. The CDR3 DNA reads TGTGCCAGCAGCTTACATCGGGGGCAGCCCAGCAATCAGCCCCAGCATTTT. The chain is built from TRBV4-2 and TRBJ1-5; D perhaps matches TRBD1 (6 bases). Trimming shortened V by 5 bases and J by 1 base, and 18 bases separated the two germline ends. CDR3 size: 17 residues. The germline V gene encodes CDR1 LGHNA and CDR2 YNFKEQ.